This T cell receptor beta chain was recovered during a study of patients and donors after allogeneic stem cell transplantation. CDR1 is KGHSH, CDR2 LQKENI, per germline. The CDR3 sequence is 18 residues long. V trimming: 1 base; J trimming: 2 bases; junction bases outside the gene matches: 5. A single record per CDR3 protein comes from TCRdb applying MiXCR to the RT-PCR reads. The sample holds approximately 61,000 distinct CDR3 sequences, about 14% seen once. The chain combines TRBV18 with TRBJ1-6; 10 bases fit TRBD1. The sequenced sample was blood, either unsorted or a sorted T cell fraction (not recorded which). This sequence originates from a human donor who was either an allogeneic HSCT recipient or a stem cell or donor lymphocyte infusion donor (not recorded which). It is not recorded whose cells these are; they may come from a transplant donor. The CDR3 DNA reads as TGTGCCAGCTCACCACATCGACAGGGGGCAGCCTATAATTCACCCCTCCACTTT. It yields the protein CASSPHRQGAAYNSPLHF. Complete variable domain (other parts from reference TRBV18 and TRBJ1-6): NAGVMQNPRHLVRRRGQEARLRCSPMKGHSHVYWYRQLPEEGLKFMVYLQKENIIDESGMPKERFSAEFPKEGPSILRIQQVVRGDSAAYFCASSPHRQGAAYNSPLHFGNGTRLTVT.